The clone carrying this T cell receptor (beta chain) was detected only a few times. Its antigen is unidentified. Germline lookup yields CDR1 MGHRA and CDR2 YSYEKL. Deletions cut 0 bases from V and 9 bases from J, with 6 bases between. This CDR3 has 13 residues. Each CDR3 protein is one row after TCRdb ran MiXCR on the reads. The sample includes roughly 100,000 distinct CDR3 sequences, about 15% seen only once; the top ten take approximately 7.9%. This entry belongs to a study of T cell repertoires in cytomegalovirus infection. For the study at large: In public TCR beta signatures, there were indications of both CMV infection and matching HLA type. Findings of the study overall: Ex vivo, HLA-C-restricted CMV-specific TCR beta clonotypes prevailed over the rest of the response.

The receptor was isolated from a human donor in good health (CMV status not recorded). Some clones in this sample may be carry-over from other donors' samples. The chain combines TRBV4-1 with TRBJ1-6; D is uncertain. Material: PBMCs. CDR3 coding DNA: TGCGCCAGCAGCCAAGAGTTAGGTTCACCCCTCCACTTT. The encoded protein is CASSQELGSPLHF.